This TCR beta chain stems from a study of shared clonotypes between healthy human individuals. TCRdb's table, derived via immunoSEQ multiplex PCR, lists solely in-frame clones and lacks some. The sample lists 2 million to 3 million clones, just over 90% occurring once. The CDR3 spans 18 residues. Germline loops: CDR1 MGHRA, CDR2 YSYEKL. Trimming took 4 bases from V and 1 from J; bases not matched to a gene: 6. The rearrangement links TRBV4-1 to TRBJ2-5, with 16 bases aligning to TRBD2. The source of this sequence is a man aged 18 to 29 in good health. The sample consisted of naive CD4+ T cells sorted from blood. As to subset: CD45RA+ positively selected. CDR3 sequence reads: CASSRTGTSGGVQETQYF. CDR3 DNA sequence: TGCGCCAGCAGCCGCACCGGGACTAGCGGGGGGGTCCAAGAGACCCAGTACTTC.